The 7 T cell receptor beta chains presented below share a single source sample, sequenced in a study of T cell changes during pregnancy in multiple sclerosis. Some clones are missing from TCRdb's copy, which holds only in-frame ones; the method was immunoSEQ multiplex PCR. The sample has 70,000 to 95,000 clones; around 93% are singletons. The specimen comprised peripheral blood, sampled in the third trimester of pregnancy. These receptors were collected from a female donor with multiple sclerosis, enrolled in a pregnancy study.

The chain recombines TRBV7-8 with TRBJ1-1; 8 nucleotides align to TRBD1. V shed 4 bases and J 3 bases; nucleotides not matched to a gene: 1. CDR1 is SGHVS and CDR2 is FQNEAQ in the germline V gene. The CDR3 runs to 13 residues. This chain's CDR3 is CASSWDRYTEAFF. The CDR3 DNA reads TGTGCCAGCAGCTGGGACAGGTACACTGAAGCTTTCTTT.

V is TRBV7-9 and J is TRBJ2-7; 8 nucleotides agree with TRBD1. Germline CDR1 and CDR2: SEHNR and FQNEAQ (reference sequence). V trimming: 0 bases; J trimming: 1 base; junction bases outside the gene matches: 5. This CDR3 spans 16 amino acids. The CDR3 region is CASSLAQGARSYEQYF. Written as DNA, the CDR3 is TGTGCCAGCAGCTTAGCTCAGGGGGCGCGGTCCTACGAGCAGTACTTC.

This clone was recorded a few times. The junction shows a germline mismatch at one end, possibly a read error. CDR3 bases: TGTGCCAGCTGCTTTACGGGAGGTTCAGATACGCAGTATTTT. It encodes CASCFTGGSDTQYF. This rearrangement joins TRBV13 to TRBJ2-3, with 7 bases fitting TRBD2. The germline V gene has CDR1 PRHDT and CDR2 FYEKMQ (reference sequence). The CDR3 has 14 amino acids.

The chain carries TRBV5-6 and TRBJ2-7, with D possibly TRBD2 on 6 matching bases. V lost 4 bases to trimming and J lost 6 bases, with 20 bases between them. CDR3 length: 15 residues. Germline V gene data show CDR1 as SGHDT and CDR2 as YYEEEE. The DNA for the CDR3 is TGTGCCAGCAGCAGCCTGCGGGACCAGTCGGGCGAGCAGTACTTC. It yields the protein CASSSLRDQSGEQYF.

The CDR3 sequence: CASSLYWTGQGQPQHF. In DNA, the CDR3 is TGTGCCAGCAGTTTATATTGGACAGGGCAAGGCCAGCCCCAGCATTTT. The chain employs TRBV28 and TRBJ1-5, with 8 bases fitting TRBD1. Germline V gene lookup returns CDR1 MDHEN and CDR2 SYDVKM. V shed 1 base and J 7 bases; nucleotides not matched to a gene: 9. The CDR3 spans 16 residues.

The rearrangement links TRBV7-9 to TRBJ2-7; 9 bases align to TRBD1. Per the germline V gene, CDR1 is SEHNR and CDR2 is FQNEAQ (reference sequence). Trimming cost V 3 bases and J 2 bases; bases outside gene matches: 5. This CDR3 is built from 15 residues. DNA for the CDR3: TGTGCCAGCAGCTTTGACCGGGACAGGGCCTACGAGCAGTACTTC. Translation: CASSFDRDRAYEQYF. Filled out from reference TRBV7-9 and TRBJ2-7, the complete variable domain reads DTGVSQNPRHKITKRGQNVTFRCDPISEHNRLYWYRQTLGQGPEFLTYFQNEAQLEKSRLLSDRFSAERPKGSFSTLEIQRTEQGDSAMYLCASSFDRDRAYEQYFGPGTRLTVT.

V is TRBV2 and J is TRBJ2-5; no clear D. Germline CDR1 is SNHLY and CDR2 is FYNNEI. The CDR3 is made up of 15 amino acids. Between the trimmed V and J ends, which lost 2 bases and 1 base, there was a span of 11 bases. In nucleotides, the CDR3 is TGTGCCAGCAGTGAACGCGGCAACGTCCAAGAGACCCAGTACTTC. This sequence encodes CASSERGNVQETQYF.